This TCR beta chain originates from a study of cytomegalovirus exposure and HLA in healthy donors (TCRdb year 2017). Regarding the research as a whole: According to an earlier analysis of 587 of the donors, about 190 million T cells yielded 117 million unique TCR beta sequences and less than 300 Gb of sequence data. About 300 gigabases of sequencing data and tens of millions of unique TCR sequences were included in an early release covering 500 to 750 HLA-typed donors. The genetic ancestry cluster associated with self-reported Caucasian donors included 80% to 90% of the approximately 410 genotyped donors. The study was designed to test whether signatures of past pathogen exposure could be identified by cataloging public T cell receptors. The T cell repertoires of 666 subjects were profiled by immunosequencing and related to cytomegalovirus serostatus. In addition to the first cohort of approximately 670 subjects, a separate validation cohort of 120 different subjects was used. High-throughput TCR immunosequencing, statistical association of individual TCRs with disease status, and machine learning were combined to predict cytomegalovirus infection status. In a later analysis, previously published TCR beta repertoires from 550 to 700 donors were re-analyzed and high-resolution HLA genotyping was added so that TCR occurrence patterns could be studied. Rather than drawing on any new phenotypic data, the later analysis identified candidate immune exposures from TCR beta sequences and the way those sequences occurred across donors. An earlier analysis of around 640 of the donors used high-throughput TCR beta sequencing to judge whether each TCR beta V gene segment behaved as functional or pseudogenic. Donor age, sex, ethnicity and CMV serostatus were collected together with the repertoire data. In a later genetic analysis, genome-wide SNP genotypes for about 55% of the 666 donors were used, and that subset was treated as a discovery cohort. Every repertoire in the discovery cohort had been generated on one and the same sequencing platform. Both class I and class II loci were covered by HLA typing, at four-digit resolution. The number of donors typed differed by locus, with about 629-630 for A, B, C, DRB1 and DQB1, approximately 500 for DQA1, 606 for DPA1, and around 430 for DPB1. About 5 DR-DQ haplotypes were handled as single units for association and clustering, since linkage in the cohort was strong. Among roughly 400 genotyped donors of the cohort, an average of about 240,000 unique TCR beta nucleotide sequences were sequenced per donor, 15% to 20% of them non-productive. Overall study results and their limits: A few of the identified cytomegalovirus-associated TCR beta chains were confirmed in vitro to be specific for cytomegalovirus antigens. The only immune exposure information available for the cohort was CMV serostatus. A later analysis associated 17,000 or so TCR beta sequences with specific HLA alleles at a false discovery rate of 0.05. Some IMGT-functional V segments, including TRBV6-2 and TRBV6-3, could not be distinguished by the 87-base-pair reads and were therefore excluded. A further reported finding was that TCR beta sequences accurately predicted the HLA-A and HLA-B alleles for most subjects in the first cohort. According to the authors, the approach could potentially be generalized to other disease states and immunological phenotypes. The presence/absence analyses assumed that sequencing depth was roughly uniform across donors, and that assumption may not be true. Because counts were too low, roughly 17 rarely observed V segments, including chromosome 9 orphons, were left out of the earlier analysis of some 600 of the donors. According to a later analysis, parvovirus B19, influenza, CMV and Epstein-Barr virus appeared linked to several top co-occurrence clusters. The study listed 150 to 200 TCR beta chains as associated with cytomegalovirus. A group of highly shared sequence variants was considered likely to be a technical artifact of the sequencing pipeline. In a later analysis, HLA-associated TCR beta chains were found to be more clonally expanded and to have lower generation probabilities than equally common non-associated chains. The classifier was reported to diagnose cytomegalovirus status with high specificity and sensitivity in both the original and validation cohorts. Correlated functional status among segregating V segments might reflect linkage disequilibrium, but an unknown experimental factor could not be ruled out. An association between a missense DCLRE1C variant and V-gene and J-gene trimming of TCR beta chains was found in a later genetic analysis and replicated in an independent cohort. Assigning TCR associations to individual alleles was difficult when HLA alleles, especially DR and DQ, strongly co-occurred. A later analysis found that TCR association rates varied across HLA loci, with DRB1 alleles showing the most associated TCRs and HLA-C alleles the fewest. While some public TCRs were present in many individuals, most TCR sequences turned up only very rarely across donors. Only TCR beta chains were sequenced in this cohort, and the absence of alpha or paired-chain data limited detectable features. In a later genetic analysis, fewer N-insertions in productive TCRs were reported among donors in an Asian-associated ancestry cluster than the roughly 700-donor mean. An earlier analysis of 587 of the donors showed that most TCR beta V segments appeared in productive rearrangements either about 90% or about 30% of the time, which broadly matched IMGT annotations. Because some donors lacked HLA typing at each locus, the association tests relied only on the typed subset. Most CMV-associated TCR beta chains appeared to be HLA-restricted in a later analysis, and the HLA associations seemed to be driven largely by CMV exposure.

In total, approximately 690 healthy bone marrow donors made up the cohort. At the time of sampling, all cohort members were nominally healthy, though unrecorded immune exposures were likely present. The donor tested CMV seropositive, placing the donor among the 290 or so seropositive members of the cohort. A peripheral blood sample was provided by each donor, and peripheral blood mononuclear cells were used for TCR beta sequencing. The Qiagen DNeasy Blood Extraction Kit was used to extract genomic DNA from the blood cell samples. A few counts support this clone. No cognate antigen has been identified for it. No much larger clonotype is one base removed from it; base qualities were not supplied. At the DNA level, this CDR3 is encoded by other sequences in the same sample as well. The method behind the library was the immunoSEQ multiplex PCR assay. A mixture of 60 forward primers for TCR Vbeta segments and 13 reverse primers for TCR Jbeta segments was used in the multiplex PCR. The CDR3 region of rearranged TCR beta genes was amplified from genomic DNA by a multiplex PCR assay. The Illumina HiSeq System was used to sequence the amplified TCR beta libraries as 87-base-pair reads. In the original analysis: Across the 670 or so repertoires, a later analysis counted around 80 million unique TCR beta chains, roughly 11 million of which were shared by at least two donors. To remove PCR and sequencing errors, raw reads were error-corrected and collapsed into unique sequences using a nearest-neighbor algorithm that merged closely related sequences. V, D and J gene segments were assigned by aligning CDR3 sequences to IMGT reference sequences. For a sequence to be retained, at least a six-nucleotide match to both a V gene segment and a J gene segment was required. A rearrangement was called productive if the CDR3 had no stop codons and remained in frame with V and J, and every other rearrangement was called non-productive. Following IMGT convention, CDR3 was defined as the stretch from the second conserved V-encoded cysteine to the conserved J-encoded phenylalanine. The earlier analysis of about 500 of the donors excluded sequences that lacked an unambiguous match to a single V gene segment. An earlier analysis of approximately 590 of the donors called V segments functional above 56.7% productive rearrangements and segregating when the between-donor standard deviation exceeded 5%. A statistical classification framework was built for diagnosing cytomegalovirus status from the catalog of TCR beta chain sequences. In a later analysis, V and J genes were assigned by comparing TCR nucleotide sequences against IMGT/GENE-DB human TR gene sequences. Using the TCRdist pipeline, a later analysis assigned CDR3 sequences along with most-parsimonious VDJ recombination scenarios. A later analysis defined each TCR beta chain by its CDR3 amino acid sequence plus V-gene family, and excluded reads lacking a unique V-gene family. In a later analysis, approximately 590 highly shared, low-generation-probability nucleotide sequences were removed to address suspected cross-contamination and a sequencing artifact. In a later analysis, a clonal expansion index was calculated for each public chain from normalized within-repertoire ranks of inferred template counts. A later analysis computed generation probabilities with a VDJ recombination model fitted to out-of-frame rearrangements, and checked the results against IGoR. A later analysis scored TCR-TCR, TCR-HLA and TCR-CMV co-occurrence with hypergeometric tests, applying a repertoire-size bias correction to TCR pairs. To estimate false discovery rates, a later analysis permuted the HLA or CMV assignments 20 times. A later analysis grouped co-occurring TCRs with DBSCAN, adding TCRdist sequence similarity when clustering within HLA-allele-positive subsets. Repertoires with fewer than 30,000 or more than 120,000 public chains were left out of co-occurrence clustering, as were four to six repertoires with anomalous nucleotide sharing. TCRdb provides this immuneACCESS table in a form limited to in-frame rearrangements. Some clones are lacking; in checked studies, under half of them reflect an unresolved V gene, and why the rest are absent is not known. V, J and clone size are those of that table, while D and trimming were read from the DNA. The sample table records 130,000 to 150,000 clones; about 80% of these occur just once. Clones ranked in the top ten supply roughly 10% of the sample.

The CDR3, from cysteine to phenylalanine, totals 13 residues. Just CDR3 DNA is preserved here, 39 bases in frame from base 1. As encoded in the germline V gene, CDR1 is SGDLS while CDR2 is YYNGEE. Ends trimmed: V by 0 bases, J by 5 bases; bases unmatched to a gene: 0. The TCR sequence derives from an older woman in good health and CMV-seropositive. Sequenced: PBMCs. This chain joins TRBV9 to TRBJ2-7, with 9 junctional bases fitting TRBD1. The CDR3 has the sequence CASSVGQGDEQYF. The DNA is TGTGCCAGCAGCGTAGGACAGGGGGACGAGCAGTACTTC.